This T cell receptor beta chain was retrieved from a study of blood T cell repertoires in COVID-19. Study overall: Whether acute or convalescent, the COVID-19 samples came from the United States, Italy and Spain.

This CDR3 is built from 15 residues. CDR1 is GTSNPN, CDR2 SVGIG, per germline (reference sequence). J gave up 3 bases and V 0 bases, and 8 bases lay outside the gene matches. Assay used: immunoSEQ multiplex PCR; TCRdb lists only in-frame clones, some missing. The data contain roughly 200,000 clones, roughly 86% of them seen just once; the ten biggest clones take up 4% to 6%. The genes are TRBV30 and TRBJ2-7; 7 bases are shared with TRBD1. Input material: peripheral blood. The sequence was obtained from a woman aged 65 to 85 with active or convalescent COVID-19. CDR3 in DNA: TGTGCCTGGAGTGTTGATTACAGGGGCGACTACGAGCAGTACTTC. It translates to CAWSVDYRGDYEQYF.